This TCR beta chain was retrieved from a study of PD-L1 blockade in urothelial cancer. At the level of the study: Enrolled patients had been treated previously with 0 to 3 chemotherapy regimens. T cell content in blood samples showed a median of about 150,000.

Patients each gave 1 to 8 samples, pretreatment and on-treatment. Profiled with immunoSEQ multiplex PCR; TCRdb holds only in-frame clones, not every one. The sample shows roughly 90,000 clones, 90% to 95% of them seen only once. The CDR3 runs 14 residues. The germline gives CDR1 ENHRY, CDR2 SYGVKD. The ends lost 2 bases at V and 5 bases at J; junction bases unmatched: 5. Here the sequenced sample was PBMCs, taken around atezolizumab (anti-PD-L1) treatment. The sequence came from a man aged 55 to 70 with urothelial cancer. This sequence joins TRBV10-3 and TRBJ2-5, with 7 bases identical to TRBD1. The CDR3 loop is CAISEADREETQYF. CDR3 in DNA: TGTGCCATCAGTGAGGCAGACAGGGAGGAGACCCAGTACTTC.